Listed here are 18 T cell receptor beta chains from one sample, sequenced in a study of blood T cell repertoires in COVID-19. Profiled with immunoSEQ multiplex PCR; TCRdb holds only in-frame clones, not every one. The sample includes some 69,000 clones, nearly 80% of them seen just once. Sequencing was carried out using peripheral blood. These receptors were taken from a human donor in a cohort sampled during active COVID-19.

This clone qualifies as medium-sized (0.01 to 0.1%). The chain carries TRBV30 and TRBJ1-4; 9 nucleotides line up with TRBD1. The CDR3 is 14 residues long. V trimming: 1 base; J trimming: 7 bases; junction bases outside the gene matches: 4. Germline lookup yields CDR1 GTSNPN and CDR2 SVGIG (reference sequence). CDR3 sequence (DNA): TGTGCCTGGAGTGCCGGGACAGGGTCTGAAAAACTGTTTTTT. This sequence encodes CAWSAGTGSEKLFF.

This sequence joins TRBV21-1 and TRBJ2-1; TRBD1, the table's D call, lacks a check against the DNA. TRBV21-1 is assigned pseudogene status. The length of the CDR3 is 16 residues. The CDR3: CASSTSTQSSYNEQFF. DNA of the CDR3: TGTGCCAGCAGCACTTCGACACAGAGCTCCTACAATGAGCAGTTCTTC.

This sequence joins TRBV25-1 and TRBJ2-5; 9 bases are shared with TRBD2. Germline trimming cut 1 base from V and 5 bases from J; bases unmatched to any gene: 5. CDR1 is MGHDK, CDR2 SYGVNS, per germline. The length of the CDR3 is 15 residues. The CDR3 spells CASSESRGRGETQYF. Written as DNA, the CDR3 is TGTGCCAGCAGTGAATCCCGCGGGAGGGGCGAGACCCAGTACTTC.

The chain has TRBV9 and TRBJ2-1, with 7 bases identical to TRBD2. V gave up 0 bases and J gave up 2 bases; unmatched junction bases: 5. Per the germline V gene, CDR1 is SGDLS and CDR2 is YYNGEE. The CDR3 length is 16 residues. In DNA, the CDR3 is TGTGCCAGCAGCGTAGGTGCTAGCGGAGCCTACAATGAGCAGTTCTTC. Its translation: CASSVGASGAYNEQFF.

The chain links TRBV7-9 to TRBJ2-3; TRBD2 aligns across 7 bases. Germline V CDR1 and CDR2: SEHNR, FQNEAQ (reference sequence). This CDR3 spans 14 amino acids. The V and J ends lost 4 bases and 4 bases, in that order; junction bases with no gene match: 5. CDR3 coding DNA: TGTGCCAGCAGCTCCGGACTAGTGGCAGATACGCAGTATTTT. Its translation: CASSSGLVADTQYF.

This chain joins TRBV27 and TRBJ2-5, with TRBD1 matching over 8 bases. This CDR3 comprises 15 residues. V gave up 3 bases and J gave up 2 bases; unmatched junction bases: 5. The germline gives CDR1 MNHEY, CDR2 SMNVEV (reference sequence). The CDR3 protein is CASSFWRTGQETQYF. CDR3 bases: TGTGCCAGCAGTTTTTGGAGGACAGGGCAAGAGACCCAGTACTTC.

J is TRBJ1-6 and V is TRBV2, with 8 bases that match TRBD1. The CDR3 totals 15 residues. J lost 5 bases, V lost 4 bases, and 4 bases had no gene match. Germline V CDR1 and CDR2: SNHLY, FYNNEI. CDR3 in amino acids: CASSAWGQDNSPLHF. CDR3 coding DNA: TGTGCCAGCAGTGCATGGGGACAGGATAATTCACCCCTCCACTTT.

The chain carries TRBV12-3 or TRBV12-4 and TRBJ2-5; weak D call: TRBD2 (7 bases). This CDR3 region has 13 residues. Trimming took off 2 bases at V and 6 bases at J, with 10 bases between the two ends. CDR3 coding DNA: TGTGCCAGCAGTTTAATCGGGGGGCAGACCCAGTACTTC. Translated: CASSLIGGQTQYF.

The chain couples TRBV7-9 to TRBJ2-5; D ambiguous. Trimming stripped 5 bases from V and 5 bases from J, with 9 bases between. The CDR3 extends over 12 amino acids. Germline CDR1 is SEHNR and CDR2 is FQNEAQ (reference sequence). The CDR3 nucleotides are TGTGCCAGCAGCCCCGTAGTCGAGACCCAGTACTTC. Encoded protein: CASSPVVETQYF.

The genes are TRBV12-2 and TRBJ2-3; TRBD2, the table's D call, lacks a check against the DNA. TRBV12-2 is a pseudogene. CDR3 length: 14 amino acids. The CDR3 loop reads CASRFTEHTDTQYF. The DNA of the CDR3 is TGTGCAAGTCGCTTCACCGAGCACACAGATACGCAGTATTTT.

By share, this clone ranks as medium-sized. The chain joins TRBV7-9 to TRBJ1-1; TRBD1 aligns across 7 bases. V dropped 4 bases and J dropped 4; count of bases not matched to a gene: 6. The CDR3 runs 14 residues. In germline, CDR1 is SEHNR, CDR2 FQNEAQ (reference sequence). The CDR3 sequence is CASSSTGVATEAFF. The CDR3, as DNA: TGTGCCAGCAGCTCAACAGGGGTCGCCACTGAAGCTTTCTTT.

This chain connects TRBV11-3 to TRBJ2-5, with 16 bases matching TRBD2. In germline, CDR1 is SGHNT, CDR2 YENEEA. This CDR3 region has 16 residues. V lost 4 bases, J lost 4 bases, and 3 bases stayed unmatched. The CDR3 is CASSSGTSGGGETQYF. The CDR3, as DNA: TGTGCCAGCAGCTCGGGGACTAGCGGGGGGGGAGAGACCCAGTACTTC.

This clone was observed a handful of times. The chain recombines TRBV28 with TRBJ1-2; D perhaps matches TRBD1 (6 bases). In germline, CDR1 is MDHEN, CDR2 SYDVKM. The CDR3 covers 15 residues. With 7 bases removed from V and 4 bases from J, the gap between germline ends came to 19 bases. CDR3 in amino acids: CASIRQWTDFYGYTF. The DNA of the CDR3 is TGTGCCAGCATAAGGCAATGGACAGACTTCTATGGCTACACCTTC.

J is TRBJ2-7 and V is TRBV4-2; 8 bases fit TRBD1. The germline V gene has CDR1 LGHNA and CDR2 YNFKEQ. The CDR3 contains 14 residues. V gave up 1 base and J gave up 3 bases; unmatched junction bases: 2. DNA for the CDR3: TGTGCCAGCAGCCAAGCGACAGGGGTCTACGAGCAGTACTTC. It is translated as CASSQATGVYEQYF.

The chain employs TRBV13 and TRBJ1-6; D perhaps matches TRBD1 (5 bases). The CDR3 spans 14 residues. Germline CDR1 PRHDT, CDR2 FYEKMQ (reference sequence). Between the trimmed V and J ends, which lost 5 bases and 9 bases, there was a span of 14 bases. CDR3 in amino acids: CASSADSGRSPLHF. For the CDR3, the DNA is TGTGCCAGCAGCGCCGACAGTGGACGTTCACCCCTCCACTTT.

This chain links TRBV5-1 with TRBJ2-3; D perhaps matches TRBD1 (6 bases). The germline V and J ends were trimmed by 7 bases and 0 bases, with 12 bases remaining between them. Germline-derived CDR1 and CDR2 are SGHRS and YFSETQ. The CDR3 spans 14 residues. Here the CDR3 DNA reads TGCGCCAGCTCCCCCCAGGGGAGCACAGATACGCAGTATTTT. It is translated as CASSPQGSTDTQYF.

The chain has TRBV10-2 and TRBJ2-5, with a possible D match to TRBD2 (5 bases). Trimming stripped 3 bases from V and 4 bases from J, with 15 bases between. Germline lookup yields CDR1 WSHSY and CDR2 SAAADI. CDR3 length equals 15 residues. The DNA of the CDR3 is TGCGCCAGCAGTGATGAGGGATGGTTGGGAGAGACCCAGTACTTC. Translated: CASSDEGWLGETQYF.

This clone was seen just once. The chain joins TRBV5-1 to TRBJ2-3; weak D call: TRBD1 (6 bases). The CDR3 covers 15 residues. Between the trimmed V and J ends, which lost 2 bases and 2 bases, there was a span of 12 bases. Germline V lookup: CDR1 SGHRS, CDR2 YFSETQ. In DNA form, the CDR3 reads TGCGCCAGCAGCTTACAGGGCCCCCACACAGATACGCAGTATTTT. Amino acid sequence: CASSLQGPHTDTQYF.